What follows are 2 T cell receptor beta chains derived from one specimen sequenced in a study of metastatic and nonmetastatic thyroid tumors. Treatment of any kind had been given to no patient before thyroid surgery. TCRdb re-processed the PCR reads through MiXCR. The sample consists of 35,000 to 50,000 clones, about 17% of them appearing once. Sequenced material: tumor tissue. These receptors were collected from a female donor with papillary thyroid cancer or a benign thyroid nodule (not recorded which). Some clones in this sample may be carry-over from other donors' samples.

At least ten counts were recorded for this clone. The chain recombines TRBV5-8 with TRBJ1-5, with a tentative D call TRBD1 (6 bases). Between the trimmed V and J ends, which lost 5 bases and 1 base, there was a span of 13 bases. The germline V gene encodes CDR1 SGHTS and CDR2 YDEGEE. The CDR3 has 15 residues. The CDR3 sequence: CASSRDIDSNQPQHF. CDR3 coding DNA: TGTGCCAGCAGTCGGGACATCGACAGCAATCAGCCCCAGCATTTT.

This clone was seen a few times. The rearrangement links TRBV5-6 to TRBJ2-4; D is undetermined. The CDR3 has 15 amino acids. Germline CDR1 SGHDT, CDR2 YYEEEE. Deletions cut 3 bases from V and 0 bases from J, with 10 bases between. Written as DNA, the CDR3 is TGTGCCAGCAGCTCCGGGCGTTTAGCCAAAAACATTCAGTACTTC. This gives the protein CASSSGRLAKNIQYF.